Listed below are T cell receptor beta chains from one sample, sequenced in a study of control samples from healthy donors and cancer patients. The table came from immunoSEQ multiplex PCR; TCRdb's copy has only in-frame clones and leaves some out. The table shows 100,000 to 150,000 clones, with roughly 87% occurring only once. The material sequenced was blood. The receptors originated from a man aged 18-30 years in good health. CDR3s leave out the opening cysteine and the closing phenylalanine or tryptophan. The order of the fields is V gene, J gene, CDR3 protein.

V: TRBV21-1; J: TRBJ2-7; CDR3: ASSKDLGGVSYEQY
V: TRBV21-1; J: TRBJ1-6; CDR3: ASTLGRILHNSPLH
V: TRBV27; J: TRBJ1-5; CDR3: ASSLSWGGQPQH
V: TRBV6-1; J: TRBJ1-2; CDR3: ASSDWENYGYT
V: TRBV6-1; J: TRBJ2-2; CDR3: ASSDRGRLTGELF
V: TRBV30; J: TRBJ2-4; CDR3: AWRGQEASKNIQY
V: TRBV30; J: TRBJ2-1; CDR3: AWTRTSGTYNEQF
V: TRBV5-6; J: TRBJ1-2; CDR3: ASSPTENYGYT
V: TRBV15; J: TRBJ2-2; CDR3: RGGLPGQGSGELF
V: TRBV10-3; J: TRBJ1-4; CDR3: AISEFVGAATNEKLF
V: TRBV27; J: TRBJ1-2; CDR3: ASSLSAGGTTDYGYT
V: TRBV4-1; J: TRBJ1-5; CDR3: ASSQGGTPNQPQH
V: TRBV2; J: TRBJ2-3; CDR3: ASSRADTQY
V: TRBV5-1; J: TRBJ2-2; CDR3: ASGMGQANTGELF
V: TRBV5-8; J: TRBJ1-1; CDR3: ASSLGGKPNTEAF
V: TRBV6-6; J: TRBJ1-5; CDR3: ASSPGRGQKSNQPQH
V: TRBV30; J: TRBJ1-3; CDR3: AWSPTRDRSSGNTIY
V: TRBV7-8; J: TRBJ2-1; CDR3: ASSSRVLASSYNEQF
V: TRBV9; J: TRBJ1-6; CDR3: ASSVDHSPSYNSPLH
V: TRBV30; J: TRBJ1-3; CDR3: AWTNPGQLKTIY
V: TRBV28; J: TRBJ1-2; CDR3: ASSLSKTGGIRIYGYT
V: TRBV12-5; J: TRBJ1-1; CDR3: ASGPSLSGGTEAF
V: TRBV3-1/TRBV3-2; J: TRBJ2-3; CDR3: ASSRVNTDTQY
V: TRBV7-7; J: TRBJ2-5; CDR3: ASSLAQGPKETQY
V: TRBV2; J: TRBJ2-2; CDR3: ASMEVGTGELF
V: TRBV27; J: TRBJ2-4; CDR3: ASSLGRRENIQY
V: TRBV21-1; J: TRBJ2-3; CDR3: ASSKEVRDSRTDTQY
V: TRBV5-4; J: TRBJ2-7; CDR3: ASSQNAGTGAYEQY
V: TRBV4-1; J: TRBJ2-3; CDR3: ASSQVSGGSADTQY
V: TRBV28; J: TRBJ1-5; CDR3: ASSQLNQPQH
V: TRBV7-2; J: TRBJ2-7; CDR3: ASSLMGTSGTLSYEQY
V: TRBV6-5; J: TRBJ1-2; CDR3: ASSSKGPSGYT
V: TRBV10-3; J: TRBJ2-7; CDR3: ASAGQPPGLAAYEQY
V: TRBV12-3/TRBV12-4; J: TRBJ1-2; CDR3: ASSPKRVYGYT
V: TRBV24-1; J: TRBJ2-3; CDR3: ATSEAGTPKLNTQY